This T cell receptor beta chain was found in a study of shared clonotypes between healthy human individuals. Study information: A donor's plate count was three for CD4 naive and three for CD4 memory; CD8 naive had two and CD8 memory one. Study-wide results and caveats: All-four-donor shared clonotypes had higher generation probabilities than non-shared clonotypes did.

The naive CD8 subset, CD45RO-negative cells positively selected for CCR7, excluded terminally differentiated effector memory CD45RA+ cells. Adult Caucasians living in Nashville, Tennessee made up all of the donors. An even split of each subset's genomic DNA across several immunoSEQ plates was performed. Measured with immunoSEQ multiplex PCR; TCRdb has only the in-frame clones, and not every one. This table holds millions of clones, about 95% found once. Trimming removed 3 bases at V and 4 bases at J, with 18 bases between. From germline, CDR1 is SEHNR and CDR2 FQNEAQ (reference sequence). The CDR3 loop spans 16 amino acids. A remark on this clone: No antigen is known for it.

This chain connects TRBV7-9 to TRBJ1-2, with D perhaps matching TRBD1 (6 bases). Sequencing was performed on naive CD8+ T cells sorted from blood. The TCR originated in a man aged 18 to 29 in good health. This CDR3 is CASSFSGAEQIYGYTF. In nucleotides, the CDR3 is TGTGCCAGCAGCTTTTCAGGGGCCGAGCAAATCTATGGCTACACCTTC.